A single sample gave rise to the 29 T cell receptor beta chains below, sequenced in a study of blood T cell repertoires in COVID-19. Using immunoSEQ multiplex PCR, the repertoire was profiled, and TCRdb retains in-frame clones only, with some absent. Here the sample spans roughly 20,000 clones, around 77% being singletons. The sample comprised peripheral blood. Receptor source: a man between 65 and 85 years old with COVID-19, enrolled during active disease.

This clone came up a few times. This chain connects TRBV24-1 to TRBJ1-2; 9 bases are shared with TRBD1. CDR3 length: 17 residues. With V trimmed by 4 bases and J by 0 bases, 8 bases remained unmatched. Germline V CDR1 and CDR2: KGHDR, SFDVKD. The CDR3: CATSDTGTGFTNYGYTF. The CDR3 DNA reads TGTGCCACCAGTGACACCGGGACAGGGTTTACTAACTATGGCTACACCTTC.

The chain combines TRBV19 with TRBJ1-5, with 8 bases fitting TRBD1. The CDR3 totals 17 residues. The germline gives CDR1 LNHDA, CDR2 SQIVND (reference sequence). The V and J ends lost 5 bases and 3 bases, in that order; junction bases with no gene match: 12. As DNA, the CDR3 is TGTGCCAGTAGTCCCCTCCCCGGACAGGGTTTCAATCAGCCCCAGCATTTT. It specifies CASSPLPGQGFNQPQHF.

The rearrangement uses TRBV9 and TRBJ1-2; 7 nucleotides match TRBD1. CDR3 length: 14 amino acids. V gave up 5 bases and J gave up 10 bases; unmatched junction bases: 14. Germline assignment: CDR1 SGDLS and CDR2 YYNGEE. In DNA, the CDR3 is TGTGCCAGCAGTCCTGACGGGACAGCCCGGGACTACACCTTC. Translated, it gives CASSPDGTARDYTF.

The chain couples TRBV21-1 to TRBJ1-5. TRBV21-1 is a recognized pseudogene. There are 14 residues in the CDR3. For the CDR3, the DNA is TGTGCCAGCAGCAGCGGGGGTTGGAATCAGCCCCAGCATTTT. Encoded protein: CASSSGGWNQPQHF.

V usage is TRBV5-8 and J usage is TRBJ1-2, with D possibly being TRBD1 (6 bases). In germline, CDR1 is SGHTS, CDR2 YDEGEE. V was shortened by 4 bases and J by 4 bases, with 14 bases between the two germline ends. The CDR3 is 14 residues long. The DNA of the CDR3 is TGTGCCAGCAGCGGGGGGGCCCCAGGCTATGGCTACACCTTC. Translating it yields CASSGGAPGYGYTF. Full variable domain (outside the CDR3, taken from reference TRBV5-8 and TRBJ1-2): EAGVTQSPTHLIKTRGQQATLRCSPISGHTSVYWYQQALGLGLQFLLWYDEGEERNRGNFPPRFSGRQFPNYSSELNVNALELEDSALYLCASSGGAPGYGYTFGSGTRLTVV.

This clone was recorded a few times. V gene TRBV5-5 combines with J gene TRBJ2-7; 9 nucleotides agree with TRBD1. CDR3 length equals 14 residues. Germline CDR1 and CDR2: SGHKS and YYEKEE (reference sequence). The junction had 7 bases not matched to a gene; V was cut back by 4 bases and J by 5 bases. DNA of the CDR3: TGTGCCAGCAGCCGTGGGGACAGGGTGGACGAGCAGTACTTC. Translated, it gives CASSRGDRVDEQYF.

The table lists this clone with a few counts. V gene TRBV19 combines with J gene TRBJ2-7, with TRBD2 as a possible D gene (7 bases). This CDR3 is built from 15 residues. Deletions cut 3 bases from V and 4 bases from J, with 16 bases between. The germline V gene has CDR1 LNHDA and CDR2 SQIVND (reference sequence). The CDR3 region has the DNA TGTGCCAGTAGTATCGTCTACAGGGAGGGATACGAGCAGTACTTC. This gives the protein CASSIVYREGYEQYF.

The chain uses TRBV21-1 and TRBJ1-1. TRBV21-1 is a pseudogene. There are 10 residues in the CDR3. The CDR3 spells CASINTEAFF. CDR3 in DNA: TGTGCCAGCATAAACACTGAAGCTTTCTTT.

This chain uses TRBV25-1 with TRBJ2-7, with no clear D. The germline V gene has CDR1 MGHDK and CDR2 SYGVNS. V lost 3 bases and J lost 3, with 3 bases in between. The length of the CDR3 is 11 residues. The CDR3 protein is CASSDLYEQYF. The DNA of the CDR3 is TGTGCCAGCAGTGATCTCTACGAGCAGTACTTC.

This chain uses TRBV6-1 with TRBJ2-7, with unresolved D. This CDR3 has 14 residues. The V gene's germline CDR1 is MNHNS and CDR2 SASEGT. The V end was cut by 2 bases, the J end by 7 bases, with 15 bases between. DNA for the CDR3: TGTGCCAGCAGTGAATTGGGCTACGGTCAGGAGCAGTACTTC. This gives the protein CASSELGYGQEQYF.

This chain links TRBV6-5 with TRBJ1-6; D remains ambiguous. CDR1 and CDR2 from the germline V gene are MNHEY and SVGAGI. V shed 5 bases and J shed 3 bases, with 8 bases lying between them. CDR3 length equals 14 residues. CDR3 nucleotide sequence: TGTGCCAGCAGTACCAGTAACTATAATTCACCCCTCCACTTT. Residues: CASSTSNYNSPLHF.

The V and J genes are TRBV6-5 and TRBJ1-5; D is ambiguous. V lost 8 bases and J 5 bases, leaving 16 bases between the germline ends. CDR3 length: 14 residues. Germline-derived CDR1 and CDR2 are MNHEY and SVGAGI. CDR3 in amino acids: CASLGGGRYQPQHF. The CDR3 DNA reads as TGTGCCAGCCTCGGAGGAGGGCGATATCAGCCCCAGCATTTT.

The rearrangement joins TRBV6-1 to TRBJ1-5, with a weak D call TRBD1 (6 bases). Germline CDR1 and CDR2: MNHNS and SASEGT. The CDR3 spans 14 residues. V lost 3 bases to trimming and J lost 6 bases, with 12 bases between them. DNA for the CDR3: TGTGCCAGCAGTGAGAACAGGGCGGCTCAGCCCCAGCATTTT. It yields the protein CASSENRAAQPQHF.

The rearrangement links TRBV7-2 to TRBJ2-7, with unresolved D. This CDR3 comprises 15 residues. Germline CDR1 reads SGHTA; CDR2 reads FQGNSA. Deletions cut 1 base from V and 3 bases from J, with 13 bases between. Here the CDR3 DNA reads TGTGCCAGCAGCTTAGAGTTGGCCCCAAACTACGAGCAGTACTTC. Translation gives CASSLELAPNYEQYF.

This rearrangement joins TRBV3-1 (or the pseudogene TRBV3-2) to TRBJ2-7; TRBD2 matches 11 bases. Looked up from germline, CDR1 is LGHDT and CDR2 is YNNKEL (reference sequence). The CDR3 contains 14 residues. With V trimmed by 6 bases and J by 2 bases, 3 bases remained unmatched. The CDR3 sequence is CASSTSGGTYEQYF. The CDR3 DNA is TGTGCCAGCAGTACTAGCGGGGGAACCTACGAGCAGTACTTC.

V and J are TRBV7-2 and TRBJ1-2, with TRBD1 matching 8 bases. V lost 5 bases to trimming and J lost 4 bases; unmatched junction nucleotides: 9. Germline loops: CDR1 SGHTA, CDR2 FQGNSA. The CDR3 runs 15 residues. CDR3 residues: CASSGRQGSGYGYTF. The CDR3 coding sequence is TGTGCCAGCAGCGGCAGACAGGGGTCGGGCTATGGCTACACCTTC.

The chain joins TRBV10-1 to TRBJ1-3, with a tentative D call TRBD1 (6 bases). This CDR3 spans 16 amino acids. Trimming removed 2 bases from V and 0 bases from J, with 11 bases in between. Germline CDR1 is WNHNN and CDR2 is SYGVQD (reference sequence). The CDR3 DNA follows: TGCGCCAGCAGTGAGGTTGGGGGCTGCTCTGGAAACACCATATATTTT. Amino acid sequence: CASSEVGGCSGNTIYF.

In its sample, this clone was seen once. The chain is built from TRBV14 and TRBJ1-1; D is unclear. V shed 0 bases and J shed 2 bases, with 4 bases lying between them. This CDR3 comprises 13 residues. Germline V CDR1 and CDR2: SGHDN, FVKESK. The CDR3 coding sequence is TGTGCCAGCAGCCAAGAAGCCAACACTGAAGCTTTCTTT. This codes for CASSQEANTEAFF.

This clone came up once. The CDR3 reads CASSITTGGDSPLHF. In nucleotides, the CDR3 is TGTGCCAGCAGTATTACCACAGGGGGCGATTCACCCCTCCACTTT. This chain joins TRBV2 and TRBJ1-6; 9 bases are a match to TRBD1. The CDR3 is made up of 15 amino acids. V lost 5 bases to trimming and J lost 8 bases; unmatched junction nucleotides: 7. The germline V gene encodes CDR1 SNHLY and CDR2 FYNNEI.

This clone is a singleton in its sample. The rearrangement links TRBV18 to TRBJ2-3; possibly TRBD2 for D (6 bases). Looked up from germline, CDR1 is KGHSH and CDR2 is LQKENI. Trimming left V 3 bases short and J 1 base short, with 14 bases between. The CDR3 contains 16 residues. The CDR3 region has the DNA TGTGCCAGCTCACCTTTCGGGGGTGAGGGCACAGATACGCAGTATTTT. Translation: CASSPFGGEGTDTQYF.

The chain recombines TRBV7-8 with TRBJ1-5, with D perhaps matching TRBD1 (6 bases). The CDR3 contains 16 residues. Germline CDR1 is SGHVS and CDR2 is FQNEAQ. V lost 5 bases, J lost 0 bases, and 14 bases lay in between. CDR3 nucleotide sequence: TGTGCCAGCAGCCCCCGGGACACCTTTAGCAATCAGCCCCAGCATTTT. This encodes CASSPRDTFSNQPQHF.

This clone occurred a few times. In nucleotides, the CDR3 is TGTGCCAGCTCACCAAGGAGGTTTTCATACGAGCAGTACTTC. Translated, it gives CASSPRRFSYEQYF. This chain connects TRBV18 to TRBJ2-7; D is possibly TRBD2 (5 bases). Germline loops: CDR1 KGHSH, CDR2 LQKENI. Trimming cost V 2 bases and J 4 bases, with 12 bases left between them. The CDR3 runs 14 residues.

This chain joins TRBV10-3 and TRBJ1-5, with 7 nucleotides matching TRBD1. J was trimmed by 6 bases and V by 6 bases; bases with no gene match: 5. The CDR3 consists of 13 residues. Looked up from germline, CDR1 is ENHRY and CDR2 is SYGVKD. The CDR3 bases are TGTGCCATCAGCGCGGACAGGAGTCAGCCCCAGCATTTT. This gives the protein CAISADRSQPQHF.

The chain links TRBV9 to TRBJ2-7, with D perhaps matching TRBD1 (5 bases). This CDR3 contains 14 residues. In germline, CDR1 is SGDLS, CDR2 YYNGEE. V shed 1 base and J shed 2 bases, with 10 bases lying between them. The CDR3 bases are TGTGCCAGCAGCGTATTAGGACACCCCTACGAGCAGTACTTC. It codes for CASSVLGHPYEQYF.

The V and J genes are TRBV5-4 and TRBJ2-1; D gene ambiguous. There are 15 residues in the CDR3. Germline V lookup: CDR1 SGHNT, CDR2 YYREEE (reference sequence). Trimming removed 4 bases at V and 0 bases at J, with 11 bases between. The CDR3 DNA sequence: TGTGCCAGCAGCCTCGACATAAACTCCTACAATGAGCAGTTCTTC. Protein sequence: CASSLDINSYNEQFF. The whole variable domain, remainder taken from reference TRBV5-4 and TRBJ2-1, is ETGVTQSPTHLIKTRGQQVTLRCSSQSGHNTVSWYQQALGQGPQFIFQYYREEENGRGNFPPRFSGLQFPNYSSELNVNALELDDSALYLCASSLDINSYNEQFFGPGTRLTVL.

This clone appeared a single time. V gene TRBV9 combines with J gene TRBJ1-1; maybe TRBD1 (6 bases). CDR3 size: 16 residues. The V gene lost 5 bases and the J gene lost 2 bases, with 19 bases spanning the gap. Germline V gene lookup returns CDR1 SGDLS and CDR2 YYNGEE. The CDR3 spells CASRRGEGESNTEAFF. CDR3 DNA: TGTGCCAGCAGGAGGGGGGAGGGAGAGAGTAACACTGAAGCTTTCTTT.

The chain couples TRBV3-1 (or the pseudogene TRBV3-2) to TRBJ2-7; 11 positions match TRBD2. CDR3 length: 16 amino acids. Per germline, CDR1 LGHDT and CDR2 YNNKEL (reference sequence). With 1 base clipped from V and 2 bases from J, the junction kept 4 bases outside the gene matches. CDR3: CASSQGLLAGAYEQYF. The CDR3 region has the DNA TGTGCCAGCAGCCAAGGGTTACTAGCGGGAGCCTACGAGCAGTACTTC.

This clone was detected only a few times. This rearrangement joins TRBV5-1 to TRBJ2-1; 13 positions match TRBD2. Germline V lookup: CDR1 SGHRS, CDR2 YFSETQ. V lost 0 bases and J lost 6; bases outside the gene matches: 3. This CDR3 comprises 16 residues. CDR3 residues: CASSLELAGGLNEQFF. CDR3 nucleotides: TGCGCCAGCAGCTTGGAACTAGCGGGGGGGCTCAATGAGCAGTTCTTC.

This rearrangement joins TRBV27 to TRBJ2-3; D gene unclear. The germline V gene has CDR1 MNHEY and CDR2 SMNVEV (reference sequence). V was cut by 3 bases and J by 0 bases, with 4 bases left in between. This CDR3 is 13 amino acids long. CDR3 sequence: CASSFPSTDTQYF. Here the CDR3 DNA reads TGTGCCAGCAGTTTCCCTAGCACAGATACGCAGTATTTT.